Listed here are 6 T cell receptor beta chains from one sample, sequenced in a study of cytomegalovirus exposure and HLA in healthy donors. Use of 60 Vbeta and 13 Jbeta primers characterized the PCR. Sequenced by immunoSEQ multiplex PCR; TCRdb stores in-frame clones only, minus some. The sample lists about 210,000 clones; roughly 78% were seen once. Input material: PBMCs. The receptors originated from a boy between 10 and 17 years old in good health and CMV-seronegative.

The chain links TRBV7-6 to TRBJ2-7; tentative D call: TRBD1 (6 bases). In germline, CDR1 is SGHVS, CDR2 FNYEAQ. This CDR3 contains 15 residues. V lost 1 base to trimming and J lost 2 bases, with 12 bases between them. The CDR3 loop is CASSLGTGRTYEQYF. For the CDR3, the DNA is TGTGCCAGCAGCTTAGGAACAGGGAGAACCTACGAGCAGTACTTC.

This clone appeared once. The chain couples TRBV27 to TRBJ2-3; 9 bases fit TRBD2. The CDR3 is 16 residues long. Germline V gene lookup returns CDR1 MNHEY and CDR2 SMNVEV (reference sequence). Trimming cost V 3 bases and J 4 bases; bases outside gene matches: 8. The CDR3 sequence: CASSFEAGGRADTQYF. The DNA of the CDR3 is TGTGCCAGCAGTTTTGAAGCGGGAGGCAGGGCAGATACGCAGTATTTT.

The rearrangement links TRBV30 to TRBJ2-3; TRBD2 is a possible D gene (5 bases). The length of the CDR3 is 13 residues. The germline CDR1 and CDR2 sequences are GTSNPN and SVGIG (reference sequence). Trimming took 0 bases from V and 8 from J, leaving 12 bases between them. The chain's CDR3 is CAWSVRGSGTQYF. CDR3 bases: TGTGCCTGGAGTGTACGAGGGTCGGGTACGCAGTATTTT.

The chain joins TRBV4-1 to TRBJ1-4, with 10 bases aligning to TRBD1. The length of the CDR3 is 15 residues. V lost 6 bases to trimming and J lost 8 bases; unmatched junction nucleotides: 9. Germline CDR1 MGHRA, CDR2 YSYEKL. CDR3: CASRRGDRGTEKLFF. In DNA form, the CDR3 reads TGCGCCAGCAGACGTGGGGACAGGGGTACCGAAAAACTGTTTTTT.

This clone has only one observation. This chain joins TRBV27 and TRBJ1-4; 11 bases line up with TRBD1. Germline CDR1 MNHEY, CDR2 SMNVEV (reference sequence). V was clipped by 5 bases and J by 8 bases; unmatched bases: 7. This CDR3 has 15 amino acids. DNA of the CDR3: TGTGCCAGCAGTCTAGCCGGGACAGGGGGAGAAAAACTGTTTTTT. Protein: CASSLAGTGGEKLFF.

The chain employs TRBV4-1 and TRBJ2-7, with 12 nucleotides matching TRBD2. Germline CDR1 MGHRA, CDR2 YSYEKL. V lost 4 bases and J lost 6; bases outside the gene matches: 7. CDR3 length: 15 residues. In DNA, the CDR3 is TGCGCCAGCAGCCCTTGGGGACTAGCGGGCCGCGAGCAGTACTTC. This encodes CASSPWGLAGREQYF.